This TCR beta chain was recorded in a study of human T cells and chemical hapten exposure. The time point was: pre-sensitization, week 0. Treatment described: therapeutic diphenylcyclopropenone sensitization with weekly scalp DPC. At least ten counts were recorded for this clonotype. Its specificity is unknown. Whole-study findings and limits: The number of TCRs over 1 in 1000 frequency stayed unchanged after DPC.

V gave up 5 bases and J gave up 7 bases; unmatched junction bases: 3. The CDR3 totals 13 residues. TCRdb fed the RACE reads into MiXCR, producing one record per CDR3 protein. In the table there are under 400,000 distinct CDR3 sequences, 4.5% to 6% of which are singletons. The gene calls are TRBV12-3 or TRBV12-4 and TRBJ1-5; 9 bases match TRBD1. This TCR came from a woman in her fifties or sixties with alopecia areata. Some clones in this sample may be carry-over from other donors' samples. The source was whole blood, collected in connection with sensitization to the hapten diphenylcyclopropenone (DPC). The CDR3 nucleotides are TGTGCCAGCAGTGCAACAGGGGGCCAGCCCCAGCATTTT. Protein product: CASSATGGQPQHF.